This TCR beta chain was captured in a study of graft-versus-host responses after intestinal transplantation (dated by TCRdb to the early 2020s). Regarding the research as a whole: The transplants that recipients received were multivisceral, liver-intestinal, or isolated intestinal. Every recipient was given anti-thymocyte globulin induction, followed by about 3 years of maintenance tacrolimus and steroids. Graft-versus-host and host-versus-graft alloreactive T cell clones were tracked in the graft, circulation and bone marrow after intestinal transplantation using bulk TCR-beta CDR3 sequencing. Alloreactive clones were identified by sequencing pre-transplant mixed lymphocyte reaction products and comparing them with unstimulated pre-transplant donor and recipient T cells. A cohort of approximately 23 intestinal transplant recipients, including one retransplant, was enrolled, and a few patients lacking pretransplant specimens were excluded. A peak of at least 4% donor T cells among recipient peripheral blood mononuclear cells was the definition used for donor T cell macrochimerism. Samples from a few later patients were sequenced in-house on an Illumina MiSeq with MiXCR processing rather than by the commercial service.

The library relied on the immunoSEQ multiplex PCR assay. In most patients, genomic DNA was isolated using the Qiagen DNeasy Blood and Tissue Kit and sent frozen to Adaptive Biotechnologies for TCR sequencing. High-throughput TCR-beta CDR3 sequencing of genomic DNA from most patients was performed by Adaptive Biotechnologies. Processing in the source paper ran as follows. Adaptive's ImmunoSEQ software was the source of the TCR sequencing data for roughly 19 patients, while a few other patients were processed with MiXCR and VDJtools. CD4 versus CD8 sorting errors were corrected by removing sequences found in both subsets at a frequency ratio below 5:1. CDR3 nucleotide sequences shared by donor and recipient were removed because the origin of these sequences could not be assigned. Alloreactive clones required at least 2-fold expansion over unstimulated cells and minimum CFSE-low frequency of 0.002% (template counts) or 0.001% (read counts). Mappable clones were those detected in sequenced pre-transplant spleen, lymph node, or MLR CFSE-low populations of the donor or recipient. The cumulative frequency of alloreactive clones was calculated as a percentage of all sequences, weighted by copy number. TCRdb re-hosts the immuneACCESS table, in-frame sequences only. Its copies lack some clones; in the studies checked, an unresolved V gene accounts for under half of them, and the cause for the rest is not known. V, J and clone size reflect that table, while D and trimming were determined from the DNA. The sample data list approximately 54,000 clones, and around 84% of these were observed just once. Around 0.5% of the sample belongs to the ten largest clones.

Here is what the overall study found, with its caveats: GvH clones were detected in recipient bone marrow, and some of these GvH clones were observed earlier in ileal mucosa or blood, consistent with an intestinal mucosal origin. Early after transplant, peak levels of circulating GvH clones were associated with declines in HvG clones. The relatively low number and heterogeneity of intestinal transplant patients limited the conclusions. In patients with donor T cell macrochimerism, the allografts had high GvH to HvG T cell clonal ratios.

In regard to this clone: Its antigen is still unknown. No base quality information exists; no much larger clone differs at one position.

Trimming takes 4 bases off V and 4 bases off J; junction bases not matched to a gene: 1. Inclusive of the bounding cysteine and phenylalanine, the CDR3 is 14 residues long. Here the CDR3 DNA is all that survives: 42 bases in frame from base 1. CDR1 and CDR2, per the germline V gene, are SGHRS and YFSETQ. According to the study, the label for this sample's time point signals: cells obtained before transplantation from donor or recipient. CD3+CD4+ and CD3+CD8+ populations were FACS-sorted from unstimulated pre-transplant donor and recipient cells taken from spleen or lymph nodes. The sequence links TRBV5-1 to TRBJ2-1, with 11 junctional bases fitting TRBD2. The TCR originated in a human donor who was the organ donor for an intestinal transplant. This sample comprised unstimulated CD4+ T cells sorted from spleen or lymph node cells, obtained before transplant. The DNA sequence is as follows: TGCGCCAGCAGCACTAGCGGGAGTTACAATGAGCAGTTCTTC. It translates as CASSTSGSYNEQFF.